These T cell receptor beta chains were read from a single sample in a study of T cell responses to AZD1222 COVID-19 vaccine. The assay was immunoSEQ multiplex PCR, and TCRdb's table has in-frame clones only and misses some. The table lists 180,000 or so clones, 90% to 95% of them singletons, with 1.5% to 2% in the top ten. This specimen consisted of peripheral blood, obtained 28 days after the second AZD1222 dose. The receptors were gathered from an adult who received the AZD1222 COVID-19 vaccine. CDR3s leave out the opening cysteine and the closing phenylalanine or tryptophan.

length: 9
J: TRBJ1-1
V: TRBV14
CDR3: ASSRGVGAF

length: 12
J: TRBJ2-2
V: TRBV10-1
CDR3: ASSLGTATGELF

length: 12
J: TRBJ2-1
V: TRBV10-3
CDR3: AIAPGTGLNEQF

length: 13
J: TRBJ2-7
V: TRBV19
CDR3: ASSAGHHMTYEQY

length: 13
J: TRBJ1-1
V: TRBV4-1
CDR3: ASSQDGWGSAEAF

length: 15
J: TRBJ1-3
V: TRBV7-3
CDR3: ASSPLLQGASGNTIY

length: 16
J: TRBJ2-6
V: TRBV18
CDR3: ASSPTGTGNSGANVLT

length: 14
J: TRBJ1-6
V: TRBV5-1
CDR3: ASSSGDSSYNSPLH

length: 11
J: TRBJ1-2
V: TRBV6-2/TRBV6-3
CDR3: ASSPDSDYGYT

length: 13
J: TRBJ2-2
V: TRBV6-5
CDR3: ASSLTGFNTGELF

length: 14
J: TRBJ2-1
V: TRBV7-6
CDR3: ASSLDGGGGRNEQF

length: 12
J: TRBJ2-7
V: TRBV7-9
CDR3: ASSRTQGSYEQY

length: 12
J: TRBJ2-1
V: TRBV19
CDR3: ASSPGPGGNEQF

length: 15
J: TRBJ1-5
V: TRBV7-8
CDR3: ASSLVVITGRDQPQH

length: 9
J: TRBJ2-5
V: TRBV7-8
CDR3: ASSFQETQY

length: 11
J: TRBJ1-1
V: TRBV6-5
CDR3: ASSYSRNTEAF

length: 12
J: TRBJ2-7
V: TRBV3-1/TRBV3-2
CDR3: ASSQGVWGYEQY

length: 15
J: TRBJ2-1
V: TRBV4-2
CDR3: ASSQGRAGRSYNEQF

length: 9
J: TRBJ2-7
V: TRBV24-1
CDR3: ATSSEGKQY

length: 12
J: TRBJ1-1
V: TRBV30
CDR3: AWESVSRATEAF

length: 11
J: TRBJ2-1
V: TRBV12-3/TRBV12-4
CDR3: ASSGGIHNEQF

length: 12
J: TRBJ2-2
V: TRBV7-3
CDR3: ASSPTSNTGELF

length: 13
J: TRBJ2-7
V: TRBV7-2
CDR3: ASSFTGTWPGEQY

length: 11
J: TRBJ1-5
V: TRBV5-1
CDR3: ASSLGSNQPQH

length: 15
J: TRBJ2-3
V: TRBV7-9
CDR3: ASSPHPGLAGTDTQY

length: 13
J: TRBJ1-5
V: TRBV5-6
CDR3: ASSHLRAYNQPQH

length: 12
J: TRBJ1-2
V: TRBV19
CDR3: ASTDTGSNYGYT

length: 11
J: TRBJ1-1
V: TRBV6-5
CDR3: ASSARHKAEAF

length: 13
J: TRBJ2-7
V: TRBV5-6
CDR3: ASSLNGGTSYEQY

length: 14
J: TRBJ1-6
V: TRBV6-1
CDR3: ASSEVGNTPNSPLH

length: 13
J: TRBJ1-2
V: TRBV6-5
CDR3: ASSTYLEAYYGYT

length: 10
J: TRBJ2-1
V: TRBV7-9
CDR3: ASSLVTNEQF

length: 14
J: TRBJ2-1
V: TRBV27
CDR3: ASTLRGQRYVDEQF

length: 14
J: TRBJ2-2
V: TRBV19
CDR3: ASSLGQGAGAGELF

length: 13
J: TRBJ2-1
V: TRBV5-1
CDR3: ASSPQRGSYNEQF

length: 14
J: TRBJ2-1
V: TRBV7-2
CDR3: ASSFYGTGPDNEQF

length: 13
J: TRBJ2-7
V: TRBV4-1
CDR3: ASSQTSGTSYEQY

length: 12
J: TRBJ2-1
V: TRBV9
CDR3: ASTPRGGVDEQF

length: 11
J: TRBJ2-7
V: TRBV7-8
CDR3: ASSSPGAYEQY

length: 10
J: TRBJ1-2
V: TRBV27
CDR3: AARDRNYGYT

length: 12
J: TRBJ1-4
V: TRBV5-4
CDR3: ASSLGDRDEKLF

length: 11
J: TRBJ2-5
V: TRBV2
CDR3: ASRTGPGKTQY

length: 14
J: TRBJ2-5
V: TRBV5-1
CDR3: ASSLAFPSGSETQY

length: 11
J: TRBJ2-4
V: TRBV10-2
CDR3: ASSSGKENIQY

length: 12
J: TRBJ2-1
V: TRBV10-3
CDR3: AISGGLAGNEQF